The entry that follows covers one TCR beta chain sequence. Trimming took 1 base from V and 5 from J, leaving 15 bases between them. The CDR3 runs to 14 residues. Germline CDR1 DFQATT, CDR2 SNEGSKA (reference sequence). In patients chosen for sequencing, flow cytometry had shown CD8+CD57+ cell expansion. This sample is drawn from a study of CD8+CD57+ T cells in acquired aplastic anemia. Genomic DNA, the template, was used for profiling of the TCR beta VDJ and CDR3. Via MiXCR, TCRdb re-called the reads, giving one row per CDR3 protein. The sample has 250,000 to 300,000 distinct CDR3 sequences, under 65% seen once.

The rearrangement uses TRBV20-1 and TRBJ2-7; D may match TRBD1 or TRBD2 (5 bases each). The sequence was collected from a human donor with aplastic anemia. Sequenced input: sorted CD4+, CD8+, or CD8+CD57+ T cells (not recorded which) from PBMCs. The CDR3 here is CSARGGMGTDEQYF. CDR3 sequence (DNA): TGCAGTGCTAGAGGTGGGATGGGGACCGACGAGCAGTACTTC.